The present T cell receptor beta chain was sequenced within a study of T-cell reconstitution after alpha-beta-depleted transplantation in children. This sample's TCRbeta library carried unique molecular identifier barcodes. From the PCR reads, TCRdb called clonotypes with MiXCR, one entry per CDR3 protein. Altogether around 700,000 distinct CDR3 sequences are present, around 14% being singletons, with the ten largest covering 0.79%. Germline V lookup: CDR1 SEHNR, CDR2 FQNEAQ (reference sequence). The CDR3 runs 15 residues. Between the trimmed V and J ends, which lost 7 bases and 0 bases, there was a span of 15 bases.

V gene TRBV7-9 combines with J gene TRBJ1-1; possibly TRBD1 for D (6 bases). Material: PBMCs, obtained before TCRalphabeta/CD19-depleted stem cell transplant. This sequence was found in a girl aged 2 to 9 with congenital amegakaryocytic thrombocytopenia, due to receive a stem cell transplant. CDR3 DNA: TGTGCCAGCAACATCCGACAGGAGATGAACACTGAAGCTTTCTTT. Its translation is CASNIRQEMNTEAFF.